This entry lists 21 T cell receptor beta chains sequenced from one sample in a study of response to subunit inactivated influenza vaccine. TCRdb independently ran MiXCR on the RT-PCR reads; one entry per CDR3 protein. This table holds about 500,000 distinct CDR3 sequences, 16% found once. The sample here was CD4+ T cells sorted from PBMCs, taken roughly 24 months after vaccination. The receptors derive from a man between 45 and 75 years old who received an inactivated influenza vaccine.

This clonotype was seen a few times. V gene TRBV10-3 combines with J gene TRBJ2-3; no reliable D call. The CDR3 has 14 amino acids. Germline loops: CDR1 ENHRY, CDR2 SYGVKD. Trimming pared 0 bases from V and 2 bases from J, leaving 6 bases between. CDR3 region: CAISESMPTDTQYF. The CDR3 DNA follows: TGTGCCATCAGTGAGTCGATGCCCACAGATACGCAGTATTTT.

This clonotype has a handful of counts. In DNA form, the CDR3 reads TGTGCCACCAGTGATTCGGACGCGAAGGGGATGTATGGCTACACCTTC. Protein: CATSDSDAKGMYGYTF. The rearrangement joins TRBV24-1 to TRBJ1-2, with D perhaps matching TRBD1 (5 bases). This CDR3 is built from 16 residues. The V end lost 2 bases, the J end lost 5 bases, and 17 bases lay between the germline ends. Germline assignment: CDR1 KGHDR and CDR2 SFDVKD.

This clonotype appeared a few times. The rearrangement joins TRBV12-3 or TRBV12-4 to TRBJ2-1; D gene uncertain. This CDR3 is built from 15 residues. Trimming left V 3 bases short and J 5 bases short, with 14 bases between. The CDR3 DNA is TGTGCCAGCAGTTTCTCAGGCCTTCTCGACAATGAGCAGTTCTTC. This sequence encodes CASSFSGLLDNEQFF.

The chain uses TRBV7-3 and TRBJ2-5; 9 bases line up with TRBD2. V was clipped by 5 bases and J by 2 bases; unmatched bases: 6. CDR1 is SGHTA and CDR2 is FQGTGA in the germline V gene. The CDR3 runs 15 residues. CDR3 DNA sequence: TGTGCCAGCAGCCTCGGACTAGCGCAACAAGAGACCCAGTACTTC. This gives the protein CASSLGLAQQETQYF.

The chain has TRBV20-1 and TRBJ2-1, with 12 bases aligning to TRBD2. CDR1 is DFQATT, CDR2 SNEGSKA, per germline (reference sequence). The V gene end was trimmed by 1 base and the J gene end by 7 bases; junction bases not matched to a gene: 5. The CDR3 has 15 residues. CDR3: CSARVTGTSGNEQFF. The CDR3, as DNA: TGCAGTGCTAGAGTAACCGGGACTAGCGGGAATGAGCAGTTCTTC.

The chain is built from TRBV6-1 and TRBJ2-3, with 8 positions matching TRBD2. Germline V gene data show CDR1 as MNHNS and CDR2 as SASEGT. The trim removed 6 bases at V and 0 bases at J, leaving 5 bases unmatched. The CDR3 is 15 residues long. CDR3 in DNA: TGTGCCAGCAGACCCGTAGCGGGAAGCACAGATACGCAGTATTTT. Protein: CASRPVAGSTDTQYF.

This clonotype was seen a few times. This chain links TRBV20-1 with TRBJ2-3, with D tentatively TRBD1 (5 bases). Germline V gene lookup returns CDR1 DFQATT and CDR2 SNEGSKA (reference sequence). The CDR3 length is 12 residues. Trimming left V 3 bases short and J 6 bases short, with 10 bases between. CDR3 in amino acids: CSARTAADTQYF. For the CDR3, the DNA is TGCAGTGCTAGGACAGCTGCGGATACGCAGTATTTT.

V and J are TRBV5-1 and TRBJ2-1; D gene unclear. CDR3 size: 14 residues. Germline V gene sequence: CDR1 SGHRS, CDR2 YFSETQ. The germline V and J ends were trimmed by 0 bases and 10 bases, with 14 bases remaining between them. CDR3 nucleotides: TGCGCCAGCAGCTTGGGACAATCGGACCAAGAGCAGTTCTTC. This encodes CASSLGQSDQEQFF. Combining the CDR3 with reference TRBV5-1 and TRBJ2-1 gives the whole variable domain KAGVTQTPRYLIKTRGQQVTLSCSPISGHRSVSWYQQTPGQGLQFLFEYFSETQRNKGNFPGRFSGRQFSNSRSEMNVSTLELGDSALYLCASSLGQSDQEQFFGPGTRLTVL.

The rearrangement links TRBV29-1 to TRBJ2-2; weak D call: TRBD2 (6 bases). This CDR3 comprises 13 residues. CDR1 is SQVTM, CDR2 ANQGSEA, per germline. The V and J ends lost 7 bases and 5 bases respectively, with 14 bases between them. The CDR3 sequence: CSARRDETGELFF. The CDR3 nucleotides read TGCAGCGCAAGGAGGGACGAGACCGGGGAGCTGTTTTTT.

This clonotype was detected ten times or more. This sequence joins TRBV7-6 and TRBJ2-7; D unclear. Trimming stripped 1 base from V and 3 bases from J, with 7 bases between. The CDR3 has 13 amino acids. Germline V gives CDR1 SGHVS, CDR2 FNYEAQ. The CDR3 DNA follows: TGTGCCAGCAGCTTAGACGGGTACTACGAGCAGTACTTC. Translation gives CASSLDGYYEQYF.

V is TRBV5-8 and J is TRBJ2-2, with D possibly matching TRBD1 (6 bases). In germline, CDR1 is SGHTS, CDR2 YDEGEE. This CDR3 spans 14 amino acids. The V end lost 4 bases, the J end lost 7 bases, and 14 bases lay between the germline ends. The CDR3 DNA follows: TGTGCCAGCAGCCCTAGGACAGAATTCGGGGAGCTGTTTTTT. This gives the protein CASSPRTEFGELFF. Supplemented by reference TRBV5-8 and TRBJ2-2, the full variable domain reads EAGVTQSPTHLIKTRGQQATLRCSPISGHTSVYWYQQALGLGLQFLLWYDEGEERNRGNFPPRFSGRQFPNYSSELNVNALELEDSALYLCASSPRTEFGELFFGEGSRLTVL.

This clonotype came up many times. The chain uses TRBV20-1 and TRBJ1-5; D ambiguous. Germline CDR1 and CDR2: DFQATT and SNEGSKA (reference sequence). V lost 3 bases and J lost 5, with 8 bases in between. The CDR3 consists of 12 residues. CDR3 in amino acids: CSASRVDQPQHF. The DNA of the CDR3 is TGCAGTGCTAGTCGGGTGGATCAGCCCCAGCATTTT.

The rearrangement uses TRBV29-1 and TRBJ1-3, with D unclear. Germline V gives CDR1 SQVTM, CDR2 ANQGSEA. This CDR3 has 10 amino acids. In DNA form, the CDR3 reads TGCGCACTGCGCGAGGACACCATATATTTT. It translates to CALREDTIYF.

The chain couples TRBV6-6 to TRBJ2-5; D uncertain. This CDR3 comprises 11 residues. Deletions cut 6 bases from V and 5 bases from J, with 7 bases between. The germline gives CDR1 MNHNY, CDR2 SVGAGI (reference sequence). The DNA for the CDR3 is TGTGCCAGCAGGGGTTTGGAGACCCAGTACTTC. Translating gives CASRGLETQYF.

A few counts support this clonotype. The chain has TRBV3-1 and TRBJ2-3; 11 nucleotides line up with TRBD2. The germline gives CDR1 LGHDT, CDR2 YNNKEL (reference sequence). The CDR3 covers 15 residues. The V segment lost 3 bases and the J segment 4 bases; nucleotides outside the gene matches: 3. CDR3 residues: CASSQTSGIADTQYF. CDR3 nucleotide sequence: TGTGCCAGCAGCCAGACTAGCGGGATAGCAGATACGCAGTATTTT.

The chain joins TRBV12-3 or TRBV12-4 to TRBJ2-5; TRBD1 is a possible D gene (6 bases). The V and J ends lost 6 bases and 1 base respectively, with 15 bases between them. The CDR3 is 15 residues long. CDR3 DNA sequence: TGTGCCAGCAGGCCCGCACAGGGCCCCCAAGAGACCCAGTACTTC. Its translation: CASRPAQGPQETQYF.

There are many counts of this clonotype. The rearrangement joins TRBV4-3 to TRBJ2-4, with 11 bases fitting TRBD2. The CDR3 has 17 amino acids. Germline CDR1 reads LGHNA; CDR2 reads YSLEER. Trimming at V came to 1 base and at J to 2 bases, leaving 4 bases not matched to a gene. The CDR3: CASSQGLAGLSKNIQYF. CDR3 nucleotides: TGCGCCAGCAGCCAAGGACTAGCGGGACTTTCCAAAAACATTCAGTACTTC.

This clonotype was seen many times. The J gene is TRBJ2-1, the V gene TRBV29-1; no clear D gene. This CDR3 is 14 amino acids long. The V end was cut by 7 bases, the J end by 4 bases, with 17 bases between. From germline, CDR1 is SQVTM and CDR2 ANQGSEA. The CDR3 DNA reads as TGCAGCGCCTCGGTGAAGGTAGATTACAATGAGCAGTTCTTC. This translates into CSASVKVDYNEQFF.

The chain recombines TRBV9 with TRBJ2-3; 7 nucleotides match TRBD1. V dropped 4 bases and J dropped 2; count of bases not matched to a gene: 10. CDR1 is SGDLS, CDR2 YYNGEE, per germline. The CDR3 has 16 amino acids. The CDR3 here is CASSLLQGVVTDTQYF. Written as DNA, the CDR3 is TGTGCCAGCAGCTTACTGCAGGGGGTGGTCACAGATACGCAGTATTTT. Supplemented by reference TRBV9 and TRBJ2-3, the full variable domain reads DSGVTQTPKHLITATGQRVTLRCSPRSGDLSVYWYQQSLDQGLQFLIQYYNGEERAKGNILERFSAQQFPDLHSELNLSSLELGDSALYFCASSLLQGVVTDTQYFGPGTRLTVL.

As for this clonotype: Being one base from a much bigger clone, this may be a read error. The chain has TRBV5-1 and TRBJ2-3, with D perhaps matching TRBD2 (6 bases). V gave up 0 bases and J gave up 4 bases, with 12 bases separating them. Per the germline V gene, CDR1 is SGHRS and CDR2 is YFSETQ. This CDR3 comprises 15 residues. CDR3 amino acids: CASSLVLTGADTQYF. The CDR3, as DNA: TGCGCCAGCAGCTTGGTGTTAACGGGAGCAGATACGCAGTATTTT.

This clonotype was seen a few times. This chain links TRBV6-2 or TRBV6-3 with TRBJ2-7, with TRBD2 matching 9 bases. The CDR3 spans 18 residues. The germline V gene has CDR1 MNHEY and CDR2 SVGEGT. V was clipped by 0 bases and J by 1 base; unmatched bases: 10. CDR3 coding DNA: TGTGCCAGCAGTTACTCGGCGGCTTTAGCGGGGGCATCCTACGAGCAGTACTTC. Protein: CASSYSAALAGASYEQYF.